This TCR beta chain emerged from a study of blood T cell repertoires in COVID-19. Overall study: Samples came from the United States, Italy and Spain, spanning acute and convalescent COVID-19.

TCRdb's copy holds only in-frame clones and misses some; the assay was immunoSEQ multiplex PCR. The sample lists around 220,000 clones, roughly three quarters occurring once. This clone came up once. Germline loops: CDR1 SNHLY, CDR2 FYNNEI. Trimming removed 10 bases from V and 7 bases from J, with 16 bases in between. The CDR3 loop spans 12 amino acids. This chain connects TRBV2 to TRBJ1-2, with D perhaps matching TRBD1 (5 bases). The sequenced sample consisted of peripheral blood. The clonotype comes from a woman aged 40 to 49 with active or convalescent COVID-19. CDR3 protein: CATMGGTSGYTF. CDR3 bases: TGTGCCACCATGGGAGGGACCTCTGGCTACACCTTC. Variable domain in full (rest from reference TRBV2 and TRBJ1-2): EPEVTQTPSHQVTQMGQEVILRCVPISNHLYFYWYRQILGQKVEFLVSFYNNEISEKSEIFDDQFSVERPDGSNFTLKIRSTKLEDSAMYFCATMGGTSGYTFGSGTRLTVV.